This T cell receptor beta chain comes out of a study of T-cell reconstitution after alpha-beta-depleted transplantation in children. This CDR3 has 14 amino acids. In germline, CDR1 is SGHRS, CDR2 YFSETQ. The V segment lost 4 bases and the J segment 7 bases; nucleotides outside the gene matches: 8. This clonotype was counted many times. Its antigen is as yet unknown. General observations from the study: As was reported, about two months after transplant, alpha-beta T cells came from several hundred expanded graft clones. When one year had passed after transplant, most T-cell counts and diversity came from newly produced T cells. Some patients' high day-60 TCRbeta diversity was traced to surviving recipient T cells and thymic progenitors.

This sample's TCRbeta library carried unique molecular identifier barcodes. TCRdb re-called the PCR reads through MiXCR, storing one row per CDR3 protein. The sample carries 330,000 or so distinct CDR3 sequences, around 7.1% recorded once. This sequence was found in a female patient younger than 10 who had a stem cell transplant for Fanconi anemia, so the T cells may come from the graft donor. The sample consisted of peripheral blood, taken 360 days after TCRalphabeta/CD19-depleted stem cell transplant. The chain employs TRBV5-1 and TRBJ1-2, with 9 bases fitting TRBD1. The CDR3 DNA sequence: TGCGCCAGCAGCAGGGGACAGGGAGTATCTGGCTACACCTTC. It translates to CASSRGQGVSGYTF.